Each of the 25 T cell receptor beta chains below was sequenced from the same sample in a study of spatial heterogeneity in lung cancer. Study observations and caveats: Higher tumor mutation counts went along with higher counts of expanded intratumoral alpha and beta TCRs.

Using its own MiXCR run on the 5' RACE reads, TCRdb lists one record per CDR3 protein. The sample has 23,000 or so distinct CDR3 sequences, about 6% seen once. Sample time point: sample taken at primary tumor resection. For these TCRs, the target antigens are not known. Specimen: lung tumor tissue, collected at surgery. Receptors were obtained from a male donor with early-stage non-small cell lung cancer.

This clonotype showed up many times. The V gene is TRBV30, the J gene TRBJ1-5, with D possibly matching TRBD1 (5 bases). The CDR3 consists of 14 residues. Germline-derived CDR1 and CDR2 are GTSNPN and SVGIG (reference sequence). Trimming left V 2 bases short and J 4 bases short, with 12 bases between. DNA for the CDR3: TGTGCCTGGAGTCCCGGACAACCAAATCAGCCCCAGCATTTT. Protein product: CAWSPGQPNQPQHF.

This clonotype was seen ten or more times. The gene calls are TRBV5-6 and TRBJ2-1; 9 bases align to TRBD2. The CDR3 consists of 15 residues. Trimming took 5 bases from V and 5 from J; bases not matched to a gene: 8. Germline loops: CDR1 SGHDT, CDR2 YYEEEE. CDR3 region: CASRRGTSSHNEQFF. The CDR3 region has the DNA TGTGCCAGCAGACGGGGGACTAGCAGCCACAATGAGCAGTTCTTC.

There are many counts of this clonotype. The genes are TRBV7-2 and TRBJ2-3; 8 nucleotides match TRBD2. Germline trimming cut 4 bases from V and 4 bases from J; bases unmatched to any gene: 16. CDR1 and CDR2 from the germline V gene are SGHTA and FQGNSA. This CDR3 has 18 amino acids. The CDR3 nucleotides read TGTGCCAGCAGCTGGAGGAGCGGGGGCGGCTTAACCTCAGATACGCAGTATTTT. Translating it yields CASSWRSGGGLTSDTQYF.

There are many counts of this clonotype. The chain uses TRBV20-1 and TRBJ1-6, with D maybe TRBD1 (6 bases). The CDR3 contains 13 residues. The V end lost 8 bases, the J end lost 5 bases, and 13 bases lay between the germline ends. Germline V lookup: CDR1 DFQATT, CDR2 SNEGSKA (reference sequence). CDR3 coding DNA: TGCAGTCCCCAGGGGCAGAATAATTCACCCCTCCACTTT. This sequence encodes CSPQGQNNSPLHF.

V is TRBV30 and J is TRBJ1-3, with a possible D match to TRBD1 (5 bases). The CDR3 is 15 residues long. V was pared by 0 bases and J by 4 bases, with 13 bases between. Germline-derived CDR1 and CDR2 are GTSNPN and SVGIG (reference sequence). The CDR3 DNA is TGTGCCTGGAGTGTAAGCGGGGCCTTCGGAAACACCATATATTTT. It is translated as CAWSVSGAFGNTIYF.

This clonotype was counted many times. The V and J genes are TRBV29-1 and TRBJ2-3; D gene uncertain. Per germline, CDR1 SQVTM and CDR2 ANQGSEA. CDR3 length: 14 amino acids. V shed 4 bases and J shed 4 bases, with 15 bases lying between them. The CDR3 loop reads CSVVPGSRPDTQYF. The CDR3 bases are TGCAGCGTTGTACCCGGTTCACGTCCAGATACGCAGTATTTT.

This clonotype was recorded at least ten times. CDR3: CASSFWESYGYTF. DNA of the CDR3: TGTGCCAGCAGCTTTTGGGAGTCCTATGGCTACACCTTC. This chain connects TRBV5-6 to TRBJ1-2, with D unresolved. The V end lost 2 bases, the J end lost 4 bases, and 9 bases lay between the germline ends. Germline assignment: CDR1 SGHDT and CDR2 YYEEEE. This CDR3 is built from 13 residues.

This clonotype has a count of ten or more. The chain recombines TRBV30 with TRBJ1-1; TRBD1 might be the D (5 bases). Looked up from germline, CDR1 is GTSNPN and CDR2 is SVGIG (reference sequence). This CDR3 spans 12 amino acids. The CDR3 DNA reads TGTGCTTGTGGGGGGGTCTTCACTGAAGCTTTCTTT. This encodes CACGGVFTEAFF.

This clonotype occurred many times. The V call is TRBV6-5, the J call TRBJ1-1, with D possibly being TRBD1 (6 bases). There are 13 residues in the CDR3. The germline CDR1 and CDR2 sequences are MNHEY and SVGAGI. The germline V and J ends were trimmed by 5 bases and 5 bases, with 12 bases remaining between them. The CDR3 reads CASSPPQGTEAFF. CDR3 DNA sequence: TGTGCCAGCAGTCCTCCTCAGGGGACTGAAGCTTTCTTT.

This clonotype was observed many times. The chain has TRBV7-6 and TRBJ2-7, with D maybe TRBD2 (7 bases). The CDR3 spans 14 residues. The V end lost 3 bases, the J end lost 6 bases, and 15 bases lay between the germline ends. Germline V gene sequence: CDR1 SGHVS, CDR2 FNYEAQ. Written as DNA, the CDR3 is TGTGCCAGCAGCTTCGGGGGGCAAATGAGCGAGCAGTACTTC. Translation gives CASSFGGQMSEQYF.

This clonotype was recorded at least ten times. CDR3 region: CASSYRGTANTGELFF. CDR3 nucleotide sequence: TGTGCCAGCAGTTATAGAGGGACTGCGAACACCGGGGAGCTGTTTTTT. The rearrangement links TRBV6-2 or TRBV6-3 to TRBJ2-2, with a possible D match to TRBD2 (6 bases). The CDR3 consists of 16 residues. Germline CDR1 and CDR2: MNHEY and SVGEGT. V dropped 3 bases and J dropped 0 bases, with 11 bases sitting between them.

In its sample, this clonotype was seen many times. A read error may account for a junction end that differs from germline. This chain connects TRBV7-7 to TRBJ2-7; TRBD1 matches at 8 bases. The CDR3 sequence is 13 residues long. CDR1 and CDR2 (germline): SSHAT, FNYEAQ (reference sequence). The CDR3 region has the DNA TGTGCTAGCAGCTTCGACAGGGGATACGAGCAGTACTTC. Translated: CASSFDRGYEQYF.

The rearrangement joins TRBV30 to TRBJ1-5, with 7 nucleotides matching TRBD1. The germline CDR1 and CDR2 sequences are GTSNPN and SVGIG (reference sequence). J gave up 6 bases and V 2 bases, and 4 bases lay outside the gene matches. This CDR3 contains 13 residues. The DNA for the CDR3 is TGTGCCTGGAGTAAGGGGGCGGGTCAGCCCCAGCATTTT. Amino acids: CAWSKGAGQPQHF.

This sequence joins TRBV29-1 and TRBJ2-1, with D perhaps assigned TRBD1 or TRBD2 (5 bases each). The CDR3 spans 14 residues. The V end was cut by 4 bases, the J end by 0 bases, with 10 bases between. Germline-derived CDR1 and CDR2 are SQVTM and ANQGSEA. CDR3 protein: CSVGDGGSYNEQFF. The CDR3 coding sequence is TGCAGCGTTGGAGATGGGGGCTCCTACAATGAGCAGTTCTTC.

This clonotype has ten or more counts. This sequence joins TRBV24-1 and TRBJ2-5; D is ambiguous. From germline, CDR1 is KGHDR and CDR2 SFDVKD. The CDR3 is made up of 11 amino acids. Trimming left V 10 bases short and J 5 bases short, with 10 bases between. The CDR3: CATGNGETQYF. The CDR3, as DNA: TGTGCCACTGGGAACGGGGAGACCCAGTACTTC.

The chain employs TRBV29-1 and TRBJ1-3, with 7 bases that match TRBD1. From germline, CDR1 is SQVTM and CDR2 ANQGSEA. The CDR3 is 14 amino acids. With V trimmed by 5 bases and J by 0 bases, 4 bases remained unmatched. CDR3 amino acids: CSVTGANSGNTIYF. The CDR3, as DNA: TGCAGCGTTACAGGGGCTAACTCTGGAAACACCATATATTTT.

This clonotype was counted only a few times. The chain's CDR3 is CSVLFAHSYTF. CDR3 nucleotides: TGCAGCGTCCTGTTCGCACATAGCTACACCTTC. The chain recombines TRBV29-1 with TRBJ1-2; no firm D call. The length of the CDR3 is 11 residues. Per the germline V gene, CDR1 is SQVTM and CDR2 is ANQGSEA. The V end was cut by 6 bases, the J end by 9 bases, with 14 bases between.

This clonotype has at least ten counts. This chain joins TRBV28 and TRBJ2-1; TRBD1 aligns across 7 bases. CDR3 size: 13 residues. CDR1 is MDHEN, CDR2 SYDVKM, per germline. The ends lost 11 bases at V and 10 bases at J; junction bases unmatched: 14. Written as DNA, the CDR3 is TGTGCCTGCATCGGGACAGTTAGTAGAGAGCAGTTCTTC. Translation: CACIGTVSREQFF.

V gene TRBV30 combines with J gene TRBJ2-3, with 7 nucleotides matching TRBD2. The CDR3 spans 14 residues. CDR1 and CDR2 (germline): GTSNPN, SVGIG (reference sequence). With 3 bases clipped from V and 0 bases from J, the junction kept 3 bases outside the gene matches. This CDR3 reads CAWRLASSTDTQYF. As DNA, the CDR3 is TGTGCCTGGAGACTAGCGTCTAGCACAGATACGCAGTATTTT.

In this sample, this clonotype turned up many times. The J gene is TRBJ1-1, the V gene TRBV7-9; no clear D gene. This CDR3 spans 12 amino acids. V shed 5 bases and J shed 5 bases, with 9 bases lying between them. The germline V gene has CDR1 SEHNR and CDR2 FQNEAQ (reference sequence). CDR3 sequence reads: CASSTRATEAFF. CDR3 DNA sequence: TGTGCCAGCAGCACGAGGGCAACTGAAGCTTTCTTT.

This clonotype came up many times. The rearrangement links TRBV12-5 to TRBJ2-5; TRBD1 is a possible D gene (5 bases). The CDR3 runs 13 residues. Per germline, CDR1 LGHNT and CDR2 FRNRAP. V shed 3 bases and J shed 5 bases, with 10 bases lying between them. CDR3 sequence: CASGLTGVETQYF. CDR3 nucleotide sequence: TGTGCTAGTGGTTTAACAGGAGTGGAGACCCAGTACTTC.

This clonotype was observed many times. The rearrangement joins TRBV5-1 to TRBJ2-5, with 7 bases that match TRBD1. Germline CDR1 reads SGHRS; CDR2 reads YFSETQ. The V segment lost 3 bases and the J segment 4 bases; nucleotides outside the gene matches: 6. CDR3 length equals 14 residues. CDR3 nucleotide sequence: TGCGCCAGCAGCTCTCTCGGACAGGCAGAGACCCAGTACTTC. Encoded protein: CASSSLGQAETQYF.

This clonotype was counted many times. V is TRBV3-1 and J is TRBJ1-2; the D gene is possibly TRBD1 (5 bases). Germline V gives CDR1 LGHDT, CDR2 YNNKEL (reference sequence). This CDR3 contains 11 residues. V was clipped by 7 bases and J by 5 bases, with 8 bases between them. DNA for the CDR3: TGTGCCAGCAAGGGGTATTATGGCTACACCTTC. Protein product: CASKGYYGYTF.

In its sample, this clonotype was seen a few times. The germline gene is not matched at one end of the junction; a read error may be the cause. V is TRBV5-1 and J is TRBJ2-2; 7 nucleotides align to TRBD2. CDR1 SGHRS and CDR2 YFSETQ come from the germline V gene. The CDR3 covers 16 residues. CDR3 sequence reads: CASSLLAGPGTGELVF. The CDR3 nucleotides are TGCGCCAGCAGCCTTTTAGCGGGTCCGGGCACCGGGGAGCTGGTTTTT.

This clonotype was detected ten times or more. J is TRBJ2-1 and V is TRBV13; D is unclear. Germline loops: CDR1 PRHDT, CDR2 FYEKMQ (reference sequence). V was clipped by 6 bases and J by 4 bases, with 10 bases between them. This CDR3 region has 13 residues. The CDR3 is CASSSSRYNEQFF. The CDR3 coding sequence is TGTGCCAGCAGTTCCTCCCGGTACAATGAGCAGTTCTTC.